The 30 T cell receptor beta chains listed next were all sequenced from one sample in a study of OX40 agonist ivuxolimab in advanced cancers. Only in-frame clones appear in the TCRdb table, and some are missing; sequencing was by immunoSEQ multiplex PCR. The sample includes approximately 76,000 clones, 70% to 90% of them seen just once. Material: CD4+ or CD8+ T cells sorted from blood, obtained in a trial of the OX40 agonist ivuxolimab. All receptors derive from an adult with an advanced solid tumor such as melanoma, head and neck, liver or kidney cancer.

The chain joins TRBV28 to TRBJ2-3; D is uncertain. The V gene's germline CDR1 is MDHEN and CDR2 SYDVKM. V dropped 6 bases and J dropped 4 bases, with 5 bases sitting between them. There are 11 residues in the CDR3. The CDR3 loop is CASRASDTQYF. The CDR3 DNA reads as TGTGCCAGCAGGGCTTCAGATACGCAGTATTTT.

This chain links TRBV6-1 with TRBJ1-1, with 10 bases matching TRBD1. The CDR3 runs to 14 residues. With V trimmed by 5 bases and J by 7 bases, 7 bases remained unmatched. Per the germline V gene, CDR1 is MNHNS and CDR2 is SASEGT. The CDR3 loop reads CASSLTGQGREAFF. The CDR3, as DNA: TGTGCCAGCAGTCTCACGGGACAGGGGCGTGAAGCTTTCTTT.

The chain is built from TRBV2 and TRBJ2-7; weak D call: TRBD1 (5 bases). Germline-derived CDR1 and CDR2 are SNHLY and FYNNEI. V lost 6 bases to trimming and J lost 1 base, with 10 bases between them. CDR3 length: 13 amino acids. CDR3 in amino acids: CASRPTDSYEQYF. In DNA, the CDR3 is TGTGCCAGCAGACCGACAGATTCCTACGAGCAGTACTTC.

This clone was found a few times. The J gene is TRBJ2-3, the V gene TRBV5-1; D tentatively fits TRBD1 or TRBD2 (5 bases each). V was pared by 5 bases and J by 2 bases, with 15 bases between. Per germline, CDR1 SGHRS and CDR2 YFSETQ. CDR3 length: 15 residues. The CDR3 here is CASRSRDGDTDTQYF. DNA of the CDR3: TGCGCCAGCAGATCCCGGGACGGAGACACAGATACGCAGTATTTT.

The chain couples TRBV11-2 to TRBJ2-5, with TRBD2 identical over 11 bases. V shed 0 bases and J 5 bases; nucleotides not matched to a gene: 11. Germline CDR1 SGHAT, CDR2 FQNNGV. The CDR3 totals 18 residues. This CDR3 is CASSLEKGLAAMWETQYF. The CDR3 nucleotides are TGTGCCAGCAGCTTAGAAAAGGGACTAGCGGCGATGTGGGAGACCCAGTACTTC. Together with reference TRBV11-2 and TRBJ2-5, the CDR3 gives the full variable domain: EAGVAQSPRYKIIEKRQSVAFWCNPISGHATLYWYQQILGQGPKLLIQFQNNGVVDDSQLPKDRFSAERLKGVDSTLKIQPAKLEDSAVYLCASSLEKGLAAMWETQYFGPGTRLLVL.

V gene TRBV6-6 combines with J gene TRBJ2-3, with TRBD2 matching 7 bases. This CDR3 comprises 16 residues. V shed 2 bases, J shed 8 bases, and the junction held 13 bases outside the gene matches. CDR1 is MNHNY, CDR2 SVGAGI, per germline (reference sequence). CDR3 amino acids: CASSYTASGLGSTQYF. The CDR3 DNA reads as TGTGCCAGCAGTTACACCGCTAGCGGATTGGGGTCTACGCAGTATTTT.

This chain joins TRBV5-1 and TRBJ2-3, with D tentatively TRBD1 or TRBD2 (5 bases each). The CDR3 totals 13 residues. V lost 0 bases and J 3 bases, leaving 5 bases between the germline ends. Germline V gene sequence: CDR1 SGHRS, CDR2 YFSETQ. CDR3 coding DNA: TGCGCCAGCAGCTTGGGGGGGACAGATACGCAGTATTTT. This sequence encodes CASSLGGTDTQYF.

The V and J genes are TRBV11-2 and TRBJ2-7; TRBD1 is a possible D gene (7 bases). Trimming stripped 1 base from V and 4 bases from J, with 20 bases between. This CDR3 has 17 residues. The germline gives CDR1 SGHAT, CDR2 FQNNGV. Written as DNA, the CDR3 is TGTGCCAGCAGCTTAGGGAGAGGCGTACAGGGGAGGTACGAGCAGTACTTC. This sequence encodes CASSLGRGVQGRYEQYF.

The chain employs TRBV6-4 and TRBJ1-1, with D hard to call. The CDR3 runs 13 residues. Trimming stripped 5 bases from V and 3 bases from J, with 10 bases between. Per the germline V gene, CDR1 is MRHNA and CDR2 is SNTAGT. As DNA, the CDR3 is TGTGCCAGCAGTATCGAGAGGGACACTGAAGCTTTCTTT. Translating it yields CASSIERDTEAFF.

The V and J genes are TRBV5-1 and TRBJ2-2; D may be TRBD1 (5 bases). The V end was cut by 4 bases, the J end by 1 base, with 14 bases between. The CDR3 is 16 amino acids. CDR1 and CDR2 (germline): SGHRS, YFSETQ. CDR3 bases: TGCGCCAGCAGCGTACAGGCATACAAGAACACCGGGGAGCTGTTTTTT. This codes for CASSVQAYKNTGELFF.

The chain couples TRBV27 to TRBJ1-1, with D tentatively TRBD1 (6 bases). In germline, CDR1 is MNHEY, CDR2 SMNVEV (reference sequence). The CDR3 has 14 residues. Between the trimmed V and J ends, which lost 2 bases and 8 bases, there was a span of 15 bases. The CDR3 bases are TGTGCCAGCAGTTTAACAGGGTCTTTAGGGGAAGCTTTCTTT. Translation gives CASSLTGSLGEAFF.

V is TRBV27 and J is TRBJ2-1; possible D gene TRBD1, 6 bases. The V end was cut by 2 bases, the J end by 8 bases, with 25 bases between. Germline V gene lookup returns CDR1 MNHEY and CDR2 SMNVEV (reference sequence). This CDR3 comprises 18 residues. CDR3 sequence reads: CASSLRLRTGSTLYEQFF. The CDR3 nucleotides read TGTGCCAGCAGTTTACGCCTCAGAACAGGGTCTACTCTCTATGAGCAGTTCTTC.

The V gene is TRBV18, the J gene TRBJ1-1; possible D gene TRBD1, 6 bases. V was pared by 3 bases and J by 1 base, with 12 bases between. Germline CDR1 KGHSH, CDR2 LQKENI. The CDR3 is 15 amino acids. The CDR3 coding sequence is TGTGCCAGCTCACCCTCGACAGGCGCGAACACTGAAGCTTTCTTT. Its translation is CASSPSTGANTEAFF.

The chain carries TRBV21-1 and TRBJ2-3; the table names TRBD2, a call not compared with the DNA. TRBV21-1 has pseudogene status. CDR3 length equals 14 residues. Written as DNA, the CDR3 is TGTGCCAGCAGCAATCGTCCAGGAGGAGATACGCAGTATTTT. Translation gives CASSNRPGGDTQYF.

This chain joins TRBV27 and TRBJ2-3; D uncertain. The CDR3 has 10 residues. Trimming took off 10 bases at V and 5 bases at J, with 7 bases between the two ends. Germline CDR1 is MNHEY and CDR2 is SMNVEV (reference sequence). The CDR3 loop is CATQGDTQYF. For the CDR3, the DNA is TGTGCCACCCAAGGAGATACGCAGTATTTT.

The CDR3 DNA reads TGTGCCAGCTCACCAAGGGACAGCCCTAATTCACCCCTCCACTTT. Protein: CASSPRDSPNSPLHF. This chain uses TRBV18 with TRBJ1-6, with TRBD1 matching over 7 bases. Trimming cost V 2 bases and J 6 bases; bases outside gene matches: 4. The CDR3 length is 15 residues. In germline, CDR1 is KGHSH, CDR2 LQKENI.

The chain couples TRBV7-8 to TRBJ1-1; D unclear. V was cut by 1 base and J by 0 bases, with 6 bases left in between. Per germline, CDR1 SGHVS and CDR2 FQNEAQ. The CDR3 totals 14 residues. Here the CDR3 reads CASSLERMNTEAFF. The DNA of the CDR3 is TGTGCCAGCAGCTTAGAACGGATGAACACTGAAGCTTTCTTT.

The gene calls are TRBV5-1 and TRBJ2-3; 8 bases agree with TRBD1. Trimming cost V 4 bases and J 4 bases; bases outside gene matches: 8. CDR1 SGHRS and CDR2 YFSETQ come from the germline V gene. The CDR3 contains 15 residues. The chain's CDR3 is CASSRGQGGADTQYF. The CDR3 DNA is TGCGCCAGCAGCCGCGGACAGGGAGGAGCAGATACGCAGTATTTT.

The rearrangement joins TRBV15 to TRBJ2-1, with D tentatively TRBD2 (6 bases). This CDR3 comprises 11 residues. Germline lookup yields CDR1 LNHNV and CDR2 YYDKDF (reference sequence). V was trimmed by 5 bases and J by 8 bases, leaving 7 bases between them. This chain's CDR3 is CATSVADEQFF. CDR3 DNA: TGTGCCACCAGCGTAGCGGATGAGCAGTTCTTC.

The CDR3 nucleotides are TGTGCCAGCAGCCACCGCTACGAGCAGTACTTC. This codes for CASSHRYEQYF. V and J are TRBV5-6 and TRBJ2-7; D is undetermined. The CDR3 contains 11 residues. Trimming stripped 4 bases from V and 3 bases from J, with 5 bases between. Germline lookup yields CDR1 SGHDT and CDR2 YYEEEE.

CDR3 bases: TGTGCCAGCAGTTTAGGTAGCGGGGGGCCCTACGAGCAGTACTTC. Protein: CASSLGSGGPYEQYF. This chain uses TRBV27 with TRBJ2-5, with 10 bases identical to TRBD2. The better agreement between TRBJ2-7 and the DNA end casts doubt on the J call. The germline V gene encodes CDR1 MNHEY and CDR2 SMNVEV (reference sequence). CDR3 length: 15 residues.

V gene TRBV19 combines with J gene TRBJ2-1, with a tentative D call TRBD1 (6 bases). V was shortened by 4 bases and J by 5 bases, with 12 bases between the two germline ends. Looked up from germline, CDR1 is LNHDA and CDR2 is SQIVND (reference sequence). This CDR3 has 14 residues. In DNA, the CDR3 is TGTGCCAGTAGTAAGACAGGTGGGGACAATGAGCAGTTCTTC. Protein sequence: CASSKTGGDNEQFF. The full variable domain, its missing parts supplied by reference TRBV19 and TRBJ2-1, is DGGITQSPKYLFRKEGQNVTLSCEQNLNHDAMYWYRQDPGQGLRLIYYSQIVNDFQKGDIAEGYSVSREKKESFPLTVTSAQKNPTAFYLCASSKTGGDNEQFFGPGTRLTVL.

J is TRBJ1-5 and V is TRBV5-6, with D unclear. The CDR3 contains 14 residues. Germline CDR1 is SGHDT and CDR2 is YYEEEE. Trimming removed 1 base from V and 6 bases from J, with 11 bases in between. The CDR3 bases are TGTGCCAGCAGCTTGTTTTTTGAGGTTCAGCCCCAGCATTTT. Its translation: CASSLFFEVQPQHF. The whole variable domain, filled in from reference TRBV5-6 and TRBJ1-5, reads DAGVTQSPTHLIKTRGQQVTLRCSPKSGHDTVSWYQQALGQGPQFIFQYYEEEERQRGNFPDRFSGHQFPNYSSELNVNALLLGDSALYLCASSLFFEVQPQHFGDGTRLSIL.

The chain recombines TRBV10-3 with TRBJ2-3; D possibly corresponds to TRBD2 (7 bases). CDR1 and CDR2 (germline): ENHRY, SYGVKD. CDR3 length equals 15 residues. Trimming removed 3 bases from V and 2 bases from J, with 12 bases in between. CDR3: CAISDFRGATDTQYF. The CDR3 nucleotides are TGTGCCATCAGTGATTTCCGGGGGGCCACAGATACGCAGTATTTT.

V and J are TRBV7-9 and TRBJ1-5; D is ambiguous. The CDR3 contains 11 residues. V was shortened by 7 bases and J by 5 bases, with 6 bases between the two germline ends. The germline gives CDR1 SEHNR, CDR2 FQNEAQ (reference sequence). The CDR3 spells CASTVDQPQHF. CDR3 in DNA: TGTGCCAGCACAGTGGATCAGCCCCAGCATTTT.

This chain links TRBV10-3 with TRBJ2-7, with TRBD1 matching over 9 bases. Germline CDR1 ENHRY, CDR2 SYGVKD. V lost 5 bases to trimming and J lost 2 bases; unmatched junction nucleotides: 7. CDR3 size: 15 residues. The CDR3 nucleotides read TGTGCCATCAGTTCACCGGGACAGGGCACCTACGAGCAGTACTTC. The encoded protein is CAISSPGQGTYEQYF.

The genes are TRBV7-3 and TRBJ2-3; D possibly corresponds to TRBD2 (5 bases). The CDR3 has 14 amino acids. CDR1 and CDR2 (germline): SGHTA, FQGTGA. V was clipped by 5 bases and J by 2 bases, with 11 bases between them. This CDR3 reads CASSRTPTTDTQYF. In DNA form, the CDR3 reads TGTGCCAGCAGCCGGACTCCCACCACAGATACGCAGTATTTT.

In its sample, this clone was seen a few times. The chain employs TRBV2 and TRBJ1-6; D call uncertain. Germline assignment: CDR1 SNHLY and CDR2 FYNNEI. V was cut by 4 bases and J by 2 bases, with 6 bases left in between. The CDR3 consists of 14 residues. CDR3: CASSVNPYNSPLHF. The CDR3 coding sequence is TGTGCCAGCAGTGTGAACCCCTATAATTCACCCCTCCACTTT.

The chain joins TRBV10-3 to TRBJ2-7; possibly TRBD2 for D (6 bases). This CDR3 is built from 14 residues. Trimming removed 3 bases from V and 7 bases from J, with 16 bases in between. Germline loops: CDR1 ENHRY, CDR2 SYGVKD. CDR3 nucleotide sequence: TGTGCCATCAGTGAATCCACGGGGACTTTGGAGCAGTACTTC. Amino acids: CAISESTGTLEQYF.

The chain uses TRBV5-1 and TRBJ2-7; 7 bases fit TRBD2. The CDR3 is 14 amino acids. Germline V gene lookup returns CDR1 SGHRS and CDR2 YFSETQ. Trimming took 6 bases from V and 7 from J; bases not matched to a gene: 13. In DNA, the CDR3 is TGCGCCAGCACTAACCTAGCGGTGGTAGGGGAGCAGTACTTC. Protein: CASTNLAVVGEQYF.